The source of this T cell receptor beta chain is a study of T cells in Graves' hyperthyroidism and ophthalmopathy. Clinical Activity Scores of at least 3, NOSPECS grades of at least 4 and durations under 3 months characterized ophthalmopathy patients. The table lists this clonotype with many counts. No antigen is known for it. The V end was cut by 5 bases, the J end by 7 bases, with 12 bases between. The CDR3 is 13 amino acids. Germline CDR1 is MNHEY and CDR2 is SMNVEV (reference sequence). Amplification of TCR beta CDR3 regions was performed using RNA transcripts as template. HTBI primers were employed in a first-round RT-PCR of the TCR CDR3. TCRdb independently ran MiXCR on the multiplex PCR reads; one entry per CDR3 protein. The sample contains some 490,000 distinct CDR3 sequences, approximately 23% of which appear only once. Study results and caveats: Stable hyperthyroidism was told apart from ophthalmopathy by a model built on 13 V-J features. Blood also contained most expanded thyroid clonotypes above 0.001.

The receptor's source is a woman in her seventies with Graves' ophthalmopathy. The sequencing input was blood. The chain combines TRBV27 with TRBJ2-1; D may match TRBD1 or TRBD2 (6 bases each). The CDR3 loop reads CASSPGAGNEQFF. CDR3 coding DNA: TGTGCCAGCAGTCCGGGGGCGGGGAATGAGCAGTTCTTC.